This entry lists 28 T cell receptor beta chains sequenced from one sample in a study of chemoradiotherapy in HPV16-positive cancers. Method: immunoSEQ multiplex PCR; TCRdb's copy keeps in-frame clones and lacks some. The top ten clones hold under 20% of a sample with about 22,000 clones, roughly 89% of them seen once. Sequencing was performed on blood, taken from a patient who underwent chemoradiotherapy. The receptor set was obtained from a human donor with HPV-associated anogenital cancer.

The rearrangement links TRBV15 to TRBJ1-5; D is uncertain. Germline values: CDR1 LNHNV, CDR2 YYDKDF (reference sequence). The CDR3 sequence is 13 residues long. The ends were cut back, 7 bases at V and 3 bases at J, with 10 bases in the middle. CDR3 sequence (DNA): TGTGCCACCAATCGCGGCTTCAATCAGCCCCAGCATTTT. Protein sequence: CATNRGFNQPQHF.

The chain links TRBV7-2 to TRBJ2-3; TRBD1 might be the D (6 bases). Trimming left V 3 bases short and J 6 bases short, with 25 bases between. The CDR3 runs to 18 residues. Looked up from germline, CDR1 is SGHTA and CDR2 is FQGNSA. CDR3 DNA sequence: TGTGCCAGCAGCTTCAGGGTTCTTTTAGGGCCGAGGGGGGATACGCAGTATTTT. It specifies CASSFRVLLGPRGDTQYF.

This chain links TRBV4-2 with TRBJ1-5; no definite D call. This CDR3 is built from 14 residues. Germline CDR1 LGHNA, CDR2 YNFKEQ. V was cut by 4 bases and J by 8 bases, with 15 bases left in between. The CDR3 here is CASSRTGSGEPQHF. The CDR3 region has the DNA TGTGCCAGCAGCCGTACCGGGAGCGGAGAGCCCCAGCATTTT.

V usage is TRBV12-5 and J usage is TRBJ2-1, with TRBD1 as a possible D gene (6 bases). The CDR3 runs to 14 residues. The V end lost 0 bases, the J end lost 6 bases, and 9 bases lay between the germline ends. CDR1 is LGHNT and CDR2 is FRNRAP in the germline V gene. For the CDR3, the DNA is TGTGCTAGTGGTTTGGTACAAGGGGGCAATGAGCAGTTCTTC. It specifies CASGLVQGGNEQFF.

The chain employs TRBV7-2 and TRBJ2-7; D is possibly TRBD2 (6 bases). V was pared by 6 bases and J by 2 bases, with 17 bases between. Germline values: CDR1 SGHTA, CDR2 FQGNSA. CDR3 length: 15 amino acids. This CDR3 is CASSPDPSGPYEQYF. In DNA form, the CDR3 reads TGTGCCAGCAGTCCCGACCCAAGCGGGCCCTACGAGCAGTACTTC.

This clone is a singleton in its sample. This chain connects TRBV6-1 to TRBJ2-1; no firm D call. The V gene lost 2 bases and the J gene lost 2 bases, with 13 bases spanning the gap. Germline V gene data show CDR1 as MNHNS and CDR2 as SASEGT. This CDR3 contains 16 residues. The CDR3 region is CASSETARRTYNEQFF. CDR3 nucleotides: TGTGCCAGCAGTGAAACTGCACGACGGACCTACAATGAGCAGTTCTTC.

This sequence joins TRBV7-9 and TRBJ2-7; D gene ambiguous. Deletions cut 5 bases from V and 3 bases from J, with 8 bases between. The CDR3 loop spans 12 amino acids. The germline gives CDR1 SEHNR, CDR2 FQNEAQ (reference sequence). The CDR3 bases are TGTGCCAGCAGCCTCGACATCTACGAGCAGTACTTC. It encodes CASSLDIYEQYF.

The V call is TRBV7-2, the J call TRBJ2-1; D is possibly TRBD2 (6 bases). The germline V gene encodes CDR1 SGHTA and CDR2 FQGNSA. The CDR3 contains 12 residues. Trimming took off 4 bases at V and 11 bases at J, with 12 bases between the two ends. CDR3 DNA sequence: TGTGCCAGCAGCTCCATAGCGGTAAAGCAGTTCTTC. Its protein is CASSSIAVKQFF.

The chain is built from TRBV7-2 and TRBJ2-7; D gene unclear. Trimming removed 0 bases from V and 3 bases from J, with 6 bases in between. Germline CDR1 SGHTA, CDR2 FQGNSA. The CDR3 covers 13 residues. Written as DNA, the CDR3 is TGTGCCAGCAGCTTAGCGCCGGACTACGAGCAGTACTTC. Amino acids: CASSLAPDYEQYF. Complete variable domain (other parts from reference TRBV7-2 and TRBJ2-7): GAGVSQSPSNKVTEKGKDVELRCDPISGHTALYWYRQSLGQGLEFLIYFQGNSAPDKSGLPSDRFSAERTGGSVSTLTIQRTQQEDSAVYLCASSLAPDYEQYFGPGTRLTVT.

CDR3 nucleotides: TGTGCCAGCAGACCCGACAGGGGCGGTAGCAATCAGCCCCAGCATTTT. It is translated as CASRPDRGGSNQPQHF. The chain recombines TRBV6-6 with TRBJ1-5, with 8 positions matching TRBD1. Germline V gene data show CDR1 as MNHNY and CDR2 as SVGAGI (reference sequence). The ends lost 6 bases at V and 0 bases at J; junction bases unmatched: 7. CDR3 length equals 16 residues.

J is TRBJ2-2 and V is TRBV19; D is uncertain. Trimming stripped 8 bases from V and 7 bases from J, with 14 bases between. CDR1 is LNHDA, CDR2 SQIVND, per germline (reference sequence). This CDR3 contains 13 residues. CDR3 bases: TGTGCCAGTGCTGAAAAGGTTGACGGGGAGCTGTTTTTT. Protein sequence: CASAEKVDGELFF.

This clone appeared once. The V gene is TRBV4-3, the J gene TRBJ2-2, with TRBD2 identical over 12 bases. Germline V gene sequence: CDR1 LGHNA, CDR2 YSLEER. Trimming removed 3 bases from V and 5 bases from J; junction bases left unmatched: 10. The CDR3 totals 18 residues. CDR3 sequence: CASSHALAGGLLTGELFF. CDR3 in DNA: TGCGCCAGCAGCCATGCCCTAGCGGGGGGGCTTCTAACCGGGGAGCTGTTTTTT.

The gene calls are TRBV5-4 and TRBJ2-2; 7 bases are shared with TRBD1. With 3 bases clipped from V and 6 bases from J, the junction kept 2 bases outside the gene matches. In germline, CDR1 is SGHNT, CDR2 YYREEE (reference sequence). The CDR3 runs 13 residues. The CDR3: CASSWDSPGELFF. CDR3 DNA: TGTGCCAGCAGCTGGGACAGCCCCGGGGAGCTGTTTTTT.

The J gene is TRBJ2-2, the V gene TRBV18; tentatively, D is TRBD2 (5 bases). V was clipped by 5 bases and J by 4 bases, with 11 bases between them. The CDR3 length is 14 residues. Germline-derived CDR1 and CDR2 are KGHSH and LQKENI. CDR3: CASSVDYITGELFF. As DNA, the CDR3 is TGTGCCAGCTCAGTAGACTATATCACCGGGGAGCTGTTTTTT.

The chain employs TRBV7-2 and TRBJ2-5; unclear D gene. The V and J ends lost 6 bases and 1 base respectively, with 18 bases between them. CDR3 length equals 16 residues. The germline V gene has CDR1 SGHTA and CDR2 FQGNSA. CDR3 amino acids: CASRASGSLIQETQYF. CDR3 DNA: TGTGCCAGCAGAGCCTCAGGTTCCCTTATCCAAGAGACCCAGTACTTC.

In nucleotides, the CDR3 is TGTGCCAGCAGCTTTCCAAACACTGAAGCTTTCTTT. Its protein is CASSFPNTEAFF. The J gene is TRBJ1-1, the V gene TRBV7-2, with unresolved D. V lost 3 bases and J lost 2, with 4 bases in between. CDR1 is SGHTA, CDR2 FQGNSA, per germline. This CDR3 is 12 amino acids long.

Remarks on this clone: The DNA is left out, because the CDR3 cannot be placed on it with certainty; the CDR3 is given as TCRdb lists it. The V call is TRBV21-1, the J call TRBJ2-1; the D segment call TRBD2 is taken from the table without a DNA check. TRBV21-1 constitutes a pseudogene. With termini counted, the CDR3 has 15 amino acids. The chain's CDR3 is CASRAGVGTGNEQFF.

The V and J genes are TRBV7-2 and TRBJ2-3; D uncertain. Germline V gene sequence: CDR1 SGHTA, CDR2 FQGNSA. V was cut by 5 bases and J by 6 bases, with 9 bases left in between. The CDR3 extends over 12 amino acids. CDR3 in amino acids: CASSPPSDTQYF. The DNA for the CDR3 is TGTGCCAGCAGCCCACCAAGCGATACGCAGTATTTT. The whole variable domain, remainder taken from reference TRBV7-2 and TRBJ2-3, is GAGVSQSPSNKVTEKGKDVELRCDPISGHTALYWYRQSLGQGLEFLIYFQGNSAPDKSGLPSDRFSAERTGGSVSTLTIQRTQQEDSAVYLCASSPPSDTQYFGPGTRLTVL.

The V gene is TRBV2, the J gene TRBJ2-2; 12 bases align to TRBD2. The CDR3 is 15 amino acids. After removal of 10 bases from V and 5 bases from J, the junction contained 8 bases not matched to a gene. The germline CDR1 and CDR2 sequences are SNHLY and FYNNEI. For the CDR3, the DNA is TGTGCCACCATCGGGCTAGCGGGAGGGACCGGGGAGCTGTTTTTT. It is translated as CATIGLAGGTGELFF.

V gene TRBV6-5 combines with J gene TRBJ1-1, with D uncertain. The CDR3 covers 13 residues. Germline CDR1 and CDR2: MNHEY and SVGAGI. V dropped 6 bases and J dropped 1 base, with 9 bases sitting between them. The CDR3 DNA reads as TGTGCCAGCAGCCGGACGGCGAACACTGAAGCTTTCTTT. It specifies CASSRTANTEAFF.

The chain employs TRBV5-4 and TRBJ2-5; 8 nucleotides line up with TRBD2. The length of the CDR3 is 14 residues. The germline V gene has CDR1 SGHNT and CDR2 YYREEE (reference sequence). Trimming removed 0 bases from V and 5 bases from J; junction bases left unmatched: 3. This CDR3 reads CASSLGVAGETQYF. CDR3 sequence (DNA): TGTGCCAGCAGCTTGGGAGTAGCGGGGGAGACCCAGTACTTC.

The chain employs TRBV5-1 and TRBJ2-7; 9 bases match TRBD1. The ends lost 2 bases at V and 5 bases at J; junction bases unmatched: 5. The germline V gene encodes CDR1 SGHRS and CDR2 YFSETQ. The CDR3 extends over 14 amino acids. The chain's CDR3 is CASSFRTGDHEQYF. The CDR3 DNA sequence: TGCGCCAGCAGCTTTCGGACAGGGGACCACGAGCAGTACTTC.

V is TRBV14 and J is TRBJ1-6; D might be TRBD1 (6 bases). The ends were cut back, 1 base at V and 10 bases at J, with 11 bases in the middle. CDR3 length equals 14 residues. CDR1 SGHDN and CDR2 FVKESK come from the germline V gene. The CDR3 is CASSQVQGRSPLHF. CDR3 coding DNA: TGTGCCAGCAGCCAAGTACAGGGAAGGTCACCCCTCCACTTT.

The V and J genes are TRBV11-2 and TRBJ2-7, with D possibly called TRBD1 or TRBD2 (5 bases each). Germline CDR1 SGHAT, CDR2 FQNNGV. The CDR3 spans 14 residues. The germline V and J ends were trimmed by 5 bases and 1 base, with 12 bases remaining between them. The DNA for the CDR3 is TGTGCCAGCAGCCCGTGGGACGGGTCCTACGAGCAGTACTTC. Protein sequence: CASSPWDGSYEQYF.

The gene calls are TRBV4-1 and TRBJ1-2; 10 bases match TRBD1. The CDR3 is made up of 17 amino acids. Trimming removed 4 bases from V and 4 bases from J; junction bases left unmatched: 12. Germline V lookup: CDR1 MGHRA, CDR2 YSYEKL. CDR3 nucleotides: TGCGCCAGCAGCCTATCCGGGACAGGGGCCTCCATCTATGGCTACACCTTC. It translates to CASSLSGTGASIYGYTF.

This chain joins TRBV4-3 and TRBJ1-5, with D perhaps matching TRBD1 (5 bases). Trimming took 1 base from V and 0 from J, leaving 10 bases between them. The CDR3 loop spans 16 amino acids. Germline values: CDR1 LGHNA, CDR2 YSLEER. CDR3 sequence (DNA): TGCGCCAGCAGCCAAGTTGTGACAGATAGCAATCAGCCCCAGCATTTT. Amino acid sequence: CASSQVVTDSNQPQHF.

This chain joins TRBV5-1 and TRBJ2-5; 11 bases fit TRBD2. Trimming cost V 0 bases and J 10 bases; bases outside gene matches: 2. Germline V gene data show CDR1 as SGHRS and CDR2 as YFSETQ. The CDR3 extends over 13 amino acids. The CDR3 is CASSLDSGRDQYF. The CDR3 DNA reads TGCGCCAGCAGCTTGGATAGCGGGAGGGACCAGTACTTC.

The chain links TRBV9 to TRBJ2-1; possibly TRBD1 for D (6 bases). Germline V gene lookup returns CDR1 SGDLS and CDR2 YYNGEE. The V end was cut by 4 bases, the J end by 8 bases, with 16 bases between. The CDR3 extends over 14 amino acids. CDR3 DNA: TGTGCCAGCAGCTTCACCGGGACAAAGGATGAGCAGTTCTTC. This gives the protein CASSFTGTKDEQFF.